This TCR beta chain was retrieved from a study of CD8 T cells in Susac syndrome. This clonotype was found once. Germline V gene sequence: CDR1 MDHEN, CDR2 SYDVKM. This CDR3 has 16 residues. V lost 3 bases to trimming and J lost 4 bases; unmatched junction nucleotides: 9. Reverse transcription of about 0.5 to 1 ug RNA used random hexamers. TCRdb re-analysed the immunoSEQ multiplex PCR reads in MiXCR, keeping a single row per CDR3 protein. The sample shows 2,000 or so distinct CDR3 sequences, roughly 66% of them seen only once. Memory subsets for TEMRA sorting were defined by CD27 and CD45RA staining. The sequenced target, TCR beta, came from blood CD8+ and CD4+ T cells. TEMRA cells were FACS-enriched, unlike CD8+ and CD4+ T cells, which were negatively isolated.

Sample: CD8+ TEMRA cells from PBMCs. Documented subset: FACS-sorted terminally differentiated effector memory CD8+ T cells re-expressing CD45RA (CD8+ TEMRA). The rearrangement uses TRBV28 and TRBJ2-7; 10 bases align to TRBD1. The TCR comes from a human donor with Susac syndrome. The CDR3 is CASSFSFDRGLYEQYF. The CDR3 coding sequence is TGTGCCAGCAGTTTCTCATTTGACAGGGGGCTATACGAGCAGTACTTC. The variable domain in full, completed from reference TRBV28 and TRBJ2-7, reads DVKVTQSSRYLVKRTGEKVFLECVQDMDHENMFWYRQDPGLGLRLIYFSYDVKMKEKGDIPEGYSVSREKKERFSLILESASTNQTSMYLCASSFSFDRGLYEQYFGPGTRLTVT.